Listed below are T cell receptor beta chains from one sample, sequenced in a study of OX40 agonist ivuxolimab in advanced cancers. Data came from immunoSEQ multiplex PCR; TCRdb stores just in-frame clones and leaves some out. The table has around 40,000 clones, roughly 72% seen once. Here the sequenced sample was CD4+ or CD8+ T cells sorted from blood, taken in a trial of the OX40 agonist ivuxolimab. These receptors all stem from an adult with an advanced solid tumor such as melanoma, head and neck, liver or kidney cancer. The CDR3 runs from the conserved cysteine through the conserved F or W. Each record gives: J gene, D gene, V gene, clone size, CDR3 DNA, CDR3 protein. A D gene is named only where the DNA matches it firmly. Expanded clones are given a class, and other clones once, few, many or no size at all.

>TRBJ1-4|TRBD1|TRBV7-6|-
TGTGCCAGCAGCTCTAGTGGGACAGCCAAAGGAAGGTCGCTGTTTTTT
CASSSSGTAKGRSLFF
>TRBJ1-1|-|TRBV6-5|-
TGTGCCAGCAGTTACAGGGCTATGAGCACTGAAGCTTTCTTT
CASSYRAMSTEAFF
>TRBJ1-5|TRBD1|TRBV19|few
TGTGCCAGTAGTACGGGGACAGGGGGCCGTCAGCCCCAGCATTTT
CASSTGTGGRQPQHF
>TRBJ1-3|-|TRBV5-4|-
TGTGCCAGCAGCCAGCAGTTCATTGGAAACACCATATATTTT
CASSQQFIGNTIYF
>TRBJ2-3|-|TRBV5-4|-
TGTGCCAGCAGCTTGAACACAGATACGCAGTATTTT
CASSLNTDTQYF
>TRBJ2-6|TRBD1|TRBV11-1|-
TGTGCCAGCAGCTCCCGGACAGGAGCTTTCGGGGCCAACGTCCTGACTTTC
CASSSRTGAFGANVLTF
>TRBJ2-1|-|TRBV6-4|-
TGTGCCAGCAGTGACAGGGCCTACAATGAGCAGTTCTTC
CASSDRAYNEQFF
>TRBJ1-5|TRBD1|TRBV10-3|-
TGTGCCACAAAACAGGACAGGGTAGGCAATCAGCCCCAGCATTTT
CATKQDRVGNQPQHF
>TRBJ2-7|TRBD1|TRBV11-2|-
TGTGCCAGCAGCTCTGCACAGGGGATCTCCTACGAGCAGTACTTC
CASSSAQGISYEQYF
>TRBJ2-6|TRBD1|TRBV6-1|-
TGTGCCAGCAGTGGGCGTGACAGGGGCATACTAAGCTCTGGGGCCAACGTCCTGACTTTC
CASSGRDRGILSSGANVLTF
>TRBJ2-3|TRBD2|TRBV9|-
TGTGCCAGCAGCGAAGAACTAGCGGGGGGATTAGATACGCAGTATTTT
CASSEELAGGLDTQYF
>TRBJ2-3|-|TRBV5-1|-
TGCGCCAGCAGCTTTTCACGGACTGCTAGCACAGATACGCAGTATTTT
CASSFSRTASTDTQYF
>TRBJ1-1|-|TRBV13|-
TGTGCCAGCAGTCGAAGCGGAAGGGTCACTGAAGCTTTCTTT
CASSRSGRVTEAFF
>TRBJ2-1|-|TRBV27|-
TGTGCCAGCAGTTTATCAGGGGCCCGCGGTTTCGAGCAGTTCTTC
CASSLSGARGFEQFF
>TRBJ2-1|TRBD2|TRBV7-7|-
TGTGCCAGCAGCTTAGGCCTAGCGGGGTCCTATGCGGATGAGCAGTTCTTC
CASSLGLAGSYADEQFF
>TRBJ1-2|TRBD1|TRBV6-5|few
TGTGCCAGCAGCCCGACAGGGGCTTGGGGCTACACCTTC
CASSPTGAWGYTF
>TRBJ2-7|-|TRBV6-1|-
TGTGCCAGCAGTGCCCGATGGGCAGTTCGCTCCTACGAGCAGTACTTC
CASSARWAVRSYEQYF
>TRBJ1-6|-|TRBV4-1|-
TGCGCCAGCAGCCAAGATTGGCGGTTGTCACCCCTCCACTTT
CASSQDWRLSPLHF
>TRBJ2-1|TRBD1|TRBV5-1|few
TGCGCCAGCAGCCCCGCTGGGACAGGGAAGAATGAGCAGTTCTTC
CASSPAGTGKNEQFF
>TRBJ2-3|TRBD2|TRBV4-2|few
TGTGCCAGCAGCCATAGCGGGGGGGCGGGGGATACGCAGTATTTT
CASSHSGGAGDTQYF
>TRBJ1-6|-|TRBV19|-
TGTGCCAGTAGTCGGGCGGATAATTCACCCCTCCACTTT
CASSRADNSPLHF
>TRBJ2-4|TRBD2|TRBV4-2|-
TGTGCCAGCAGCCCCCCCGAGCGGGGGGGAAAAAACATTCAGTACTTC
CASSPPERGGKNIQYF
>TRBJ1-1|-|TRBV5-4|few
TGTGCCAGCAGCTTGGCTGGCAGGGATTACACTGAAGCTTTCTTT
CASSLAGRDYTEAFF